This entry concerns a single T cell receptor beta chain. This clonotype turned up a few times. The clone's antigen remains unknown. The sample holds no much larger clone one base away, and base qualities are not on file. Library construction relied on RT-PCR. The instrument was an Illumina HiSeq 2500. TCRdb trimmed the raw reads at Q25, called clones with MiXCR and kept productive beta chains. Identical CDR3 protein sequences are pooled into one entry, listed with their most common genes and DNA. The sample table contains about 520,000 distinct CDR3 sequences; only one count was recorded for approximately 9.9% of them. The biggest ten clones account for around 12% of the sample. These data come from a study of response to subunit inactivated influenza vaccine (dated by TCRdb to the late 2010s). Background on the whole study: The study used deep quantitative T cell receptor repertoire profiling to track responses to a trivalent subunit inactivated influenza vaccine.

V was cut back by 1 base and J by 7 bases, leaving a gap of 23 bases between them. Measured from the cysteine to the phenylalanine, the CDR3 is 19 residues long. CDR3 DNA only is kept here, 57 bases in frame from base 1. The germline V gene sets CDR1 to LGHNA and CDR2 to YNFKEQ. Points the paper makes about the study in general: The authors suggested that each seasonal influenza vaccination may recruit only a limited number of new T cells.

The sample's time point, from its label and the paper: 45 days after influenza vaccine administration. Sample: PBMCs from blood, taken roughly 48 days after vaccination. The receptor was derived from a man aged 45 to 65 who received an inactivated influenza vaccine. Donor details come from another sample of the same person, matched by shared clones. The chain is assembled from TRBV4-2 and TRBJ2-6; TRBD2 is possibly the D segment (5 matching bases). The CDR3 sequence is CASSQVRGLRLSGANVLTF. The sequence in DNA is TGTGCCAGCAGCCAAGTACGGGGTCTCCGCCTCTCGGGAGCCAACGTCCTGACTTTC.